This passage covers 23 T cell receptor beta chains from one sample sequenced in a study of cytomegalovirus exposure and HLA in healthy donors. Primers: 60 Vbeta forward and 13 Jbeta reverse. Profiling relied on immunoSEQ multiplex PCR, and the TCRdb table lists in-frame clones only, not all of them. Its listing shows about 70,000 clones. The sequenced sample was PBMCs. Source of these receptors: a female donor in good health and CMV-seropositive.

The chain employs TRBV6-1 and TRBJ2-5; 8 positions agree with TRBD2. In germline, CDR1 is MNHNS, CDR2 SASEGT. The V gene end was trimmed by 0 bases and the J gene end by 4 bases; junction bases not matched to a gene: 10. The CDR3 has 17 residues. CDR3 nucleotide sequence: TGTGCCAGCAGTGAAGCGCCCGCTAGCGGGCTGGGAGAGACCCAGTACTTC. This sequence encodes CASSEAPASGLGETQYF.

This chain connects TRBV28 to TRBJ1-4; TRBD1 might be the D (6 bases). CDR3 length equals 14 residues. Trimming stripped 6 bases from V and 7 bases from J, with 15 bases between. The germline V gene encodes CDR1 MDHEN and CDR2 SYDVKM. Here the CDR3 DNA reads TGTGCCAGCAGACCCCAGGGGTACAGTGAAAAACTGTTTTTT. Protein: CASRPQGYSEKLFF. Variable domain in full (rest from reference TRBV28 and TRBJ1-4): DVKVTQSSRYLVKRTGEKVFLECVQDMDHENMFWYRQDPGLGLRLIYFSYDVKMKEKGDIPEGYSVSREKKERFSLILESASTNQTSMYLCASRPQGYSEKLFFGSGTQLSVL.

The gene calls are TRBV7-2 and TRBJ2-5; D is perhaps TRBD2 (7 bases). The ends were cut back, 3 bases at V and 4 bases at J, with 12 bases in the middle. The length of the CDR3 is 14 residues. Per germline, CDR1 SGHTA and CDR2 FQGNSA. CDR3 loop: CASSFGGPAETQYF. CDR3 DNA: TGTGCCAGCAGCTTCGGGGGGCCGGCAGAGACCCAGTACTTC.

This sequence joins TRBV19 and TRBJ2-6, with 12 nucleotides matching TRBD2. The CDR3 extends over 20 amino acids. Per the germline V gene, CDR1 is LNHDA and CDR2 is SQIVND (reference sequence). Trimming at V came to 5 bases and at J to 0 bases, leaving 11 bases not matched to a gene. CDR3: CASSHTEGLAGFSGANVLTF. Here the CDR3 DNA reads TGTGCCAGTAGTCATACAGAGGGACTAGCGGGCTTCTCTGGGGCCAACGTCCTGACTTTC.

CDR3 protein: CASSSIGGGNSPLHF. CDR3 bases: TGTGCCAGCAGTTCTATAGGGGGGGGGAATTCACCCCTCCACTTT. This rearrangement joins TRBV6-6 to TRBJ1-6, with a weak D call TRBD1 (6 bases). Trimming took 4 bases from V and 7 from J, leaving 14 bases between them. Looked up from germline, CDR1 is MNHNY and CDR2 is SVGAGI (reference sequence). The CDR3 is 15 amino acids.

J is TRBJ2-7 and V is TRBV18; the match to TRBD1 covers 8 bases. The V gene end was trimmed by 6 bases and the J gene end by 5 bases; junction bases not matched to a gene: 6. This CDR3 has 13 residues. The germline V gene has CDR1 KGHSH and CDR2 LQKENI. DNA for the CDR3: TGTGCCAGCTCCTCAGGGGGCTCGGACGAGCAGTACTTC. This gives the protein CASSSGGSDEQYF.

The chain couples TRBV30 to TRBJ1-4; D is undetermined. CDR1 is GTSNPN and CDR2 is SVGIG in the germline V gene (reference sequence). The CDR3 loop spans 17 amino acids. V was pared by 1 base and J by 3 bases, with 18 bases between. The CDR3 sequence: CAWSELKGLGANEKLFF. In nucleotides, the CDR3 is TGTGCCTGGAGTGAACTGAAGGGTTTGGGAGCTAATGAAAAACTGTTTTTT.

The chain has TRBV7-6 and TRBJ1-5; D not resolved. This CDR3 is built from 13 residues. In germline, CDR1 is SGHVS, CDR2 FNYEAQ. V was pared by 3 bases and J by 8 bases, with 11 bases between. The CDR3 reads CASSLRVSEPQHF. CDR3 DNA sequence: TGTGCCAGCAGCTTGAGGGTGTCAGAGCCCCAGCATTTT.

Here the CDR3 DNA reads TGCGCCAGCAGCTCCGGACAGGGGGCGCGTAGTGGCTACACCTTC. Translating it yields CASSSGQGARSGYTF. V is TRBV5-1 and J is TRBJ1-2, with 11 bases identical to TRBD1. Germline V CDR1 and CDR2: SGHRS, YFSETQ. V dropped 3 bases and J dropped 7; count of bases not matched to a gene: 8. This CDR3 region has 15 residues.

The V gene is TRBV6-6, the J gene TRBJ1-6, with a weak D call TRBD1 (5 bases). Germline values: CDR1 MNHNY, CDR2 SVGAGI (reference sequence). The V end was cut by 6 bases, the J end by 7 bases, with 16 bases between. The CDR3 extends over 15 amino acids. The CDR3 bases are TGTGCCAGCAGCAGCCAACAGGAATCGAATTCACCCCTCCACTTT. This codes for CASSSQQESNSPLHF.

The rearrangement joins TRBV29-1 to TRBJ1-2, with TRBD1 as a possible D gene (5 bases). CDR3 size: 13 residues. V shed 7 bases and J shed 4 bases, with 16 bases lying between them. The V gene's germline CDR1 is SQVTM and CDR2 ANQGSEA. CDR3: CSATHQGSYGYTF. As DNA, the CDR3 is TGCAGCGCAACCCACCAGGGTAGCTATGGCTACACCTTC. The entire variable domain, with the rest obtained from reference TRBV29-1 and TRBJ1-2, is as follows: SAVISQKPSRDICQRGTSLTIQCQVDSQVTMMFWYRQQPGQSLTLIATANQGSEATYESGFVIDKFPISRPNLTFSTLTVSNMSPEDSSIYLCSATHQGSYGYTFGSGTRLTVV.

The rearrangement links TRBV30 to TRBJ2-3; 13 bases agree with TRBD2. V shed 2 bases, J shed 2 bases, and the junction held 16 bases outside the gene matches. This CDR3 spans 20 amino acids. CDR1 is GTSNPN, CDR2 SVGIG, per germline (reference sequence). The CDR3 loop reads CAWSSLGTSGISSYTDTQYF. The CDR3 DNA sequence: TGTGCCTGGAGTAGTCTAGGGACTAGCGGGATCTCTTCTTACACAGATACGCAGTATTTT.

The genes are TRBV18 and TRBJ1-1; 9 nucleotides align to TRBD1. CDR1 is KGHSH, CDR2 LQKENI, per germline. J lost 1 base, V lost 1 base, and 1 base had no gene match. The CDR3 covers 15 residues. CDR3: CASSPQQGANTEAFF. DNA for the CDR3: TGTGCCAGCTCACCACAACAGGGGGCGAACACTGAAGCTTTCTTT.

The CDR3 loop reads CASSPPRTGGLNTEAFF. The CDR3 nucleotides read TGTGCCAGCTCACCACCCCGGACAGGGGGCCTGAACACTGAAGCTTTCTTT. The chain couples TRBV18 to TRBJ1-1, with 11 bases fitting TRBD1. Trimming cost V 0 bases and J 0 bases; bases outside gene matches: 3. This CDR3 contains 17 residues. CDR1 is KGHSH, CDR2 LQKENI, per germline.

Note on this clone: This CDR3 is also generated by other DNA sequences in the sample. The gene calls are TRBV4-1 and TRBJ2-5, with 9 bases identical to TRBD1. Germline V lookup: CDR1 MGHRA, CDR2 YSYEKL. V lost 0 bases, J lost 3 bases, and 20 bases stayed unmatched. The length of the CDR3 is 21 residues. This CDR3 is CASSQDLPFPGVGDREETQYF. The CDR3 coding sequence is TGCGCCAGCAGCCAAGATCTCCCGTTTCCCGGGGTGGGGGACAGGGAAGAGACCCAGTACTTC.

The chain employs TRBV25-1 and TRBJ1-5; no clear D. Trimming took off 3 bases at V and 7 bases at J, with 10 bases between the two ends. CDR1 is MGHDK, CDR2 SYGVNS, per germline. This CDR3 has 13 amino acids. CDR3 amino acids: CASSDFGSQPQHF. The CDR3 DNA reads TGTGCCAGCAGTGACTTCGGGTCCCAGCCCCAGCATTTT.

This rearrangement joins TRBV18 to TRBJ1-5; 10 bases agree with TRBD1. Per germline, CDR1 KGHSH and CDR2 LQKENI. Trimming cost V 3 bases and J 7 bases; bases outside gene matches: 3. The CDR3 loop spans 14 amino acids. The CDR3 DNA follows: TGTGCCAGCTCACCGACAGGGGGCGGGCAGCCCCAGCATTTT. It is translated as CASSPTGGGQPQHF.

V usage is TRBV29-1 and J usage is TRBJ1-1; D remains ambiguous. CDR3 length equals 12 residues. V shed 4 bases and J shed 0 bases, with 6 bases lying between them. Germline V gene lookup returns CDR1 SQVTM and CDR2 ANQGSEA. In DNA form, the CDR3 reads TGCAGCGTTGCCAGGTTGAACACTGAAGCTTTCTTT. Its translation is CSVARLNTEAFF.

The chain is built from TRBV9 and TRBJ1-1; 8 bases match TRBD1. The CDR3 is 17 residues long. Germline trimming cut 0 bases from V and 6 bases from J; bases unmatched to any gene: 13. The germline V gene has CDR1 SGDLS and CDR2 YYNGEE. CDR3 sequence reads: CASSVGSGTGGFSEAFF. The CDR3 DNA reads TGTGCCAGCAGCGTAGGTTCCGGGACAGGTGGGTTCTCTGAAGCTTTCTTT. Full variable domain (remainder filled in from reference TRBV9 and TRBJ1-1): DSGVTQTPKHLITATGQRVTLRCSPRSGDLSVYWYQQSLDQGLQFLIQYYNGEERAKGNILERFSAQQFPDLHSELNLSSLELGDSALYFCASSVGSGTGGFSEAFFGQGTRLTVV.

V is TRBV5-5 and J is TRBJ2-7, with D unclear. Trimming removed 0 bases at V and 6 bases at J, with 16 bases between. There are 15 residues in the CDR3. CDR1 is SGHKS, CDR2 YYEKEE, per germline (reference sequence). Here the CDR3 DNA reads TGTGCCAGCAGCTTGGATGTGACCGATGGGCGCGAGCAGTACTTC. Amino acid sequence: CASSLDVTDGREQYF.

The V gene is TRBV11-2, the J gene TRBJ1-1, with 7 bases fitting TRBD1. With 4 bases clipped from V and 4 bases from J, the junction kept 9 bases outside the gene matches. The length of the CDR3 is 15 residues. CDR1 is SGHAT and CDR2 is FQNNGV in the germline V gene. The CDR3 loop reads CASSSSGTAVTEAFF. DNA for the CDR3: TGTGCCAGCAGCTCTTCCGGGACAGCCGTCACTGAAGCTTTCTTT. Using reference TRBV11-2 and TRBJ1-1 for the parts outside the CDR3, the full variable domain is EAGVAQSPRYKIIEKRQSVAFWCNPISGHATLYWYQQILGQGPKLLIQFQNNGVVDDSQLPKDRFSAERLKGVDSTLKIQPAKLEDSAVYLCASSSSGTAVTEAFFGQGTRLTVV.

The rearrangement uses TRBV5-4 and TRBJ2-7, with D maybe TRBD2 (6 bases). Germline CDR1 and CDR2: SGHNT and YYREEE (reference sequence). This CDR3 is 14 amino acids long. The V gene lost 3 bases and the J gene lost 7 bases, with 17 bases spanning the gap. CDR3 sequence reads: CASSSWGSGAEQYF. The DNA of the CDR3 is TGTGCCAGCAGCTCATGGGGTAGCGGAGCTGAGCAGTACTTC.

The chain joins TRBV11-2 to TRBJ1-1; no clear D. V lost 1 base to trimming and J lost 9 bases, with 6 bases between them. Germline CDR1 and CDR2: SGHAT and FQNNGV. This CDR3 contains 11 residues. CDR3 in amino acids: CASSLGQKAFF. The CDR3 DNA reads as TGTGCCAGCAGCTTAGGCCAGAAAGCTTTCTTT.